Presented here are 5 T cell receptor beta chains from one specimen sequenced in a study of T cell responses to AZD1222 COVID-19 vaccine. The method was immunoSEQ multiplex PCR; TCRdb's version includes in-frame clones alone and lacks a portion of them. This sample has 120,000 or so clones, with 80% to 90% found just once. Sequenced material: peripheral blood, taken on day 0 of AZD1222 vaccination. The source is an adult in good health.

This clone was detected only once. The V gene is TRBV5-1, the J gene TRBJ2-6; D not resolved. Germline lookup yields CDR1 SGHRS and CDR2 YFSETQ. This CDR3 comprises 15 residues. V lost 1 base, J lost 0 bases, and 5 bases lay in between. The CDR3 here is CASSLMGSGANVLTF. CDR3 DNA: TGCGCCAGCAGCTTGATGGGCTCTGGGGCCAACGTCCTGACTTTC.

The table lists this clone with a count of one. J is TRBJ2-2 and V is TRBV7-3; 7 nucleotides agree with TRBD1. Per the germline V gene, CDR1 is SGHTA and CDR2 is FQGTGA. V lost 5 bases to trimming and J lost 6 bases; unmatched junction nucleotides: 6. The CDR3 consists of 14 residues. CDR3 DNA sequence: TGTGCCAGCAGCCAGGGACAGTCTGCCGGGGAGCTGTTTTTT. Translated, it gives CASSQGQSAGELFF.

This clone was seen a single time. The chain couples TRBV6-2 or TRBV6-3 to TRBJ1-6; D remains ambiguous. Germline values: CDR1 MNHEY, CDR2 SVGEGT. With 5 bases removed from V and 8 bases from J, the gap between germline ends came to 7 bases. The CDR3 has 12 residues. CDR3 in DNA: TGTGCCAGCAGTAGGCTCCATTCACCCCTCCACTTT. Its protein is CASSRLHSPLHF.

This chain links TRBV7-2 with TRBJ1-2, with D unresolved. The ends were cut back, 3 bases at V and 4 bases at J, with 12 bases in the middle. This CDR3 is built from 14 residues. Germline CDR1 reads SGHTA; CDR2 reads FQGNSA. DNA of the CDR3: TGTGCCAGCAGCTTTGCAGAGCTTTCCTATGGCTACACCTTC. Residues: CASSFAELSYGYTF.

The V and J genes are TRBV6-5 and TRBJ2-3, with 13 bases that match TRBD2. Germline-derived CDR1 and CDR2 are MNHEY and SVGAGI. The CDR3 sequence is 15 residues long. V lost 8 bases to trimming and J lost 6 bases; unmatched junction nucleotides: 8. CDR3: CASDKTSGGSDTQYF. Here the CDR3 DNA reads TGTGCCAGCGACAAGACTAGCGGGGGGTCGGATACGCAGTATTTT.